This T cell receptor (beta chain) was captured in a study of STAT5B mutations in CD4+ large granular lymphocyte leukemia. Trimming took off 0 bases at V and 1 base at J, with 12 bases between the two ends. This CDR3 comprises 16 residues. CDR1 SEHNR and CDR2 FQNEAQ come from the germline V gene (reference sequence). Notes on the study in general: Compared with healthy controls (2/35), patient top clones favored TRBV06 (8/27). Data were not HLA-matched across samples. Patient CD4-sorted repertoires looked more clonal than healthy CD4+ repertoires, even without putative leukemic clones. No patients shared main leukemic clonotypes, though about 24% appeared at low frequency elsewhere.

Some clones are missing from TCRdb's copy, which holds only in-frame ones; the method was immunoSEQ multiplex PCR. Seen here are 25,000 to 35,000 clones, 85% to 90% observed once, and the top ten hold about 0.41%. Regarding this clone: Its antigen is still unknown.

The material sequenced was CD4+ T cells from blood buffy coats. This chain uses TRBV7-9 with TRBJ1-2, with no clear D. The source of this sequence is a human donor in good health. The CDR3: CASSLALGSVNYGYTF. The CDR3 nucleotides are TGTGCCAGCAGCTTAGCGCTGGGATCTGTTAACTATGGCTACACCTTC.